This T cell receptor (beta chain) was sequenced during a study of T cell responses to AZD1222 COVID-19 vaccine. Overall study results and limits: Nearly half of spike-specific TCRs reportedly target variant regions that are unmutated in the B.1.351 and B.1.1.7 variants. Donors skewed white British and female; clonal diversity was possibly underestimated.

TCRdb's copy holds only in-frame clones and misses some; the assay was immunoSEQ multiplex PCR. The sample holds 100,000 to 130,000 clones, about nine tenths seen once. Concerning this clone itself: The antigen remains undetermined.

V was trimmed by 1 base and J by 9 bases, leaving 15 bases between them. This CDR3 is built from 14 residues. Looked up from germline, CDR1 is SGHTA and CDR2 is FQGTGA. Sequencing used peripheral blood, obtained on day 0 of AZD1222 vaccination. The chain is built from TRBV7-3 and TRBJ1-2; D is ambiguous. This TCR came from an adult in good health. The CDR3 coding sequence is TGTGCCAGCAGCTTAAATCAGGCAGGTGGAAGCTACACCTTC. Protein sequence: CASSLNQAGGSYTF.